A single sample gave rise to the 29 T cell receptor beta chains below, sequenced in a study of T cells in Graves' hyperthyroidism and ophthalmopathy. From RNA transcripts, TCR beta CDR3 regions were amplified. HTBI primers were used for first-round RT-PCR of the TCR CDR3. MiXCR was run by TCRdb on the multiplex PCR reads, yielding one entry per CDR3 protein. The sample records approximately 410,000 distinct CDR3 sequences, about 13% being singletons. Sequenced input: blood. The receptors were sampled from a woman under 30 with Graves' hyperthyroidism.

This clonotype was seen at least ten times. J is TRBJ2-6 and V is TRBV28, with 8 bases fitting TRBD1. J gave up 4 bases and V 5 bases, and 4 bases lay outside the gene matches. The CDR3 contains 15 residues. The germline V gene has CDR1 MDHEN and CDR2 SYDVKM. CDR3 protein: CASSRTGPGANVLTF. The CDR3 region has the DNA TGTGCCAGCAGTCGGACAGGGCCAGGGGCCAACGTCCTGACTTTC.

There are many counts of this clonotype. The CDR3 bases are TGTGCCAGCAGTGCCCTTTCCGGGACTAGCGGGACAGATACGCAGTATTTT. The encoded protein is CASSALSGTSGTDTQYF. This rearrangement joins TRBV6-1 to TRBJ2-3, with 12 bases lining up with TRBD2. J lost 3 bases, V lost 4 bases, and 8 bases had no gene match. The CDR3 consists of 17 residues. Germline CDR1 MNHNS, CDR2 SASEGT.

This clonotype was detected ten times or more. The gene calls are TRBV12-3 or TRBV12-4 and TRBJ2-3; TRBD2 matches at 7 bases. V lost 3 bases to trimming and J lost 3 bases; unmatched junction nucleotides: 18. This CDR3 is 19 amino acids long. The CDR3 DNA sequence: TGTGCCAGCAGTTTCCCGCCCCTTTTAAGGGAGGGAGGTACAGATACGCAGTATTTT. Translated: CASSFPPLLREGGTDTQYF.

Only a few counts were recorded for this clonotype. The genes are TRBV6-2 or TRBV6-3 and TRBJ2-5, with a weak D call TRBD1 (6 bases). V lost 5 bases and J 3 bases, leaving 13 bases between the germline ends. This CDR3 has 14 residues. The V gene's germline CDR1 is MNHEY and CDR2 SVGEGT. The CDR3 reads CASSATGRKETQYF. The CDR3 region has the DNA TGTGCCAGCAGTGCTACAGGGAGAAAAGAGACCCAGTACTTC.

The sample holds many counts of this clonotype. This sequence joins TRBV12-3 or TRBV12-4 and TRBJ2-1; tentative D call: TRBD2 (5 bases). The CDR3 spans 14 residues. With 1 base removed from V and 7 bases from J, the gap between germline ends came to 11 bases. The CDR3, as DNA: TGTGCCAGCAGTTTAGGCGAGGGTACGAATGAGCAGTTCTTC. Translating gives CASSLGEGTNEQFF.

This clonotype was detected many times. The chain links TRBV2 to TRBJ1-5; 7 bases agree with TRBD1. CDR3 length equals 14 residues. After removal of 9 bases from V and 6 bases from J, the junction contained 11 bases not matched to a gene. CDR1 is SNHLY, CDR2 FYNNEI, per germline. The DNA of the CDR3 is TGTGCCAGAGACGGACAGGTTTTGGGTCAGCCCCAGCATTTT. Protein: CARDGQVLGQPQHF. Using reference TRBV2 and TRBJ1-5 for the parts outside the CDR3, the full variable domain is EPEVTQTPSHQVTQMGQEVILRCVPISNHLYFYWYRQILGQKVEFLVSFYNNEISEKSEIFDDQFSVERPDGSNFTLKIRSTKLEDSAMYFCARDGQVLGQPQHFGDGTRLSIL.

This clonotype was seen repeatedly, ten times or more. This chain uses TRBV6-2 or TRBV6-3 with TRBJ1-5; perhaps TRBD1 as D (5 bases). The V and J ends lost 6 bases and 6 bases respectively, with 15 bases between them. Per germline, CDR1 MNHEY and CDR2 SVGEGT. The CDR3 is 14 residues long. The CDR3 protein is CASRPGAGSQPQHF. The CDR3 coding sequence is TGTGCCAGCAGGCCTGGGGCCGGAAGTCAGCCCCAGCATTTT.

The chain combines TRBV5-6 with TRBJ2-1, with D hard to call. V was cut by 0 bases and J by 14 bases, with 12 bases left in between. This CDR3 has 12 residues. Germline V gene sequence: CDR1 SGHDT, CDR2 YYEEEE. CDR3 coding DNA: TGTGCCAGCAGCTTGGGGTCCAAAAAGGAGTTCTTC. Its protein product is CASSLGSKKEFF.

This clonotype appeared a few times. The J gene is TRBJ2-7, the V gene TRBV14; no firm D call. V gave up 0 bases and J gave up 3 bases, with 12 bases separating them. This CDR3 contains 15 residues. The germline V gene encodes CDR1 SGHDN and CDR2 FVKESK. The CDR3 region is CASSQDGESVYEQYF. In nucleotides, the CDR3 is TGTGCCAGCAGCCAAGATGGAGAGAGTGTCTACGAGCAGTACTTC.

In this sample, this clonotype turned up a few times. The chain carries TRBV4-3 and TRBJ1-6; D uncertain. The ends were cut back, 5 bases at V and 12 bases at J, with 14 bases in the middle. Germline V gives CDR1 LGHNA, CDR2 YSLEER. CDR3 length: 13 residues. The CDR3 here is CASSSRANEPLHF. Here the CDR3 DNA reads TGCGCCAGCAGCTCCCGGGCGAATGAACCCCTCCACTTT.

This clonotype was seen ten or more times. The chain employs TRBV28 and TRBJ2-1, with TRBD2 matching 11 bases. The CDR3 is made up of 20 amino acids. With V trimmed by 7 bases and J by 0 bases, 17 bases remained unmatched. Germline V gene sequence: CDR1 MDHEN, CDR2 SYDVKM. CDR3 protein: CASTPLRRTSGLGSYNEQFF. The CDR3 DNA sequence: TGTGCCAGCACCCCCCTTCGGAGGACTAGCGGGTTGGGCTCCTACAATGAGCAGTTCTTC.

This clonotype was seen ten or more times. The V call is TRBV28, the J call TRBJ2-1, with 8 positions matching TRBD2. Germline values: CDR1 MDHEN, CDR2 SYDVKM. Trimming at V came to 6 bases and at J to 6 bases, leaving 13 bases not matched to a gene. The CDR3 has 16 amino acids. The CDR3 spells CASSLIAGSGSNEQFF. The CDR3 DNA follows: TGTGCCAGCAGCCTTATAGCGGGATCTGGATCCAATGAGCAGTTCTTC.

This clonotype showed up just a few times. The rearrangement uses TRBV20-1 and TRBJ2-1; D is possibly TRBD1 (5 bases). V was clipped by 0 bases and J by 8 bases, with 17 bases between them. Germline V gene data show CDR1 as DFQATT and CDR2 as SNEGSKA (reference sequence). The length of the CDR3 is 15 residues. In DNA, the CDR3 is TGCAGTGCTAGAGAAACCCACAGGTTAGGTGATGAGCAGTTCTTC. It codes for CSARETHRLGDEQFF.

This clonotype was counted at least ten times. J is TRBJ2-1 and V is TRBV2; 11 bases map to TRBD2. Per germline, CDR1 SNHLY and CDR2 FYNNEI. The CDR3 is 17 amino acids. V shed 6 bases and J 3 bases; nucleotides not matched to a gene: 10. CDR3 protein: CASRRRLAGMVYNEQFF. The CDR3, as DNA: TGTGCCAGCAGGAGGAGACTAGCGGGAATGGTCTACAATGAGCAGTTCTTC.

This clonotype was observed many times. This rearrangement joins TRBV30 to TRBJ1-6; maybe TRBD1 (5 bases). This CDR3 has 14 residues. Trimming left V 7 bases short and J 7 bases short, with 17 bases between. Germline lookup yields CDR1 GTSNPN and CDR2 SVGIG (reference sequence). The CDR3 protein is CASTRTYLNSPLHF. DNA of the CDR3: TGTGCCTCTACCCGGACATACTTGAATTCACCCCTCCACTTT.

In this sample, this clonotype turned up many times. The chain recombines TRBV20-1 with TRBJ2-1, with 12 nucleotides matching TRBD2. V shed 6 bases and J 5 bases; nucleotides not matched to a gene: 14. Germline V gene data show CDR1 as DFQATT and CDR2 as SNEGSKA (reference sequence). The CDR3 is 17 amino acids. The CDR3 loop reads CSAGSRLAGASHNEQFF. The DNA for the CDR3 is TGCAGTGCAGGCTCGAGACTAGCGGGAGCATCCCACAATGAGCAGTTCTTC.

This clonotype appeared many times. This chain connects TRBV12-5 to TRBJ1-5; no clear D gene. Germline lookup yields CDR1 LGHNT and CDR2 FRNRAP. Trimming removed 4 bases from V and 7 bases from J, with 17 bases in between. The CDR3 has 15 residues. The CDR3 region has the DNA TGTGCTAGTGGTTGGTGTGGGAGGGTTGAGCAGCCCCAGCATTTT. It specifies CASGWCGRVEQPQHF.

The CDR3 region is CSAIDRAETQYF. The CDR3 DNA reads TGCAGTGCGATCGACAGGGCTGAGACCCAGTACTTC. The gene calls are TRBV20-1 and TRBJ2-5, with 7 nucleotides matching TRBD1. This CDR3 is 12 amino acids long. With 6 bases clipped from V and 5 bases from J, the junction kept 6 bases outside the gene matches. Germline CDR1 and CDR2: DFQATT and SNEGSKA (reference sequence).

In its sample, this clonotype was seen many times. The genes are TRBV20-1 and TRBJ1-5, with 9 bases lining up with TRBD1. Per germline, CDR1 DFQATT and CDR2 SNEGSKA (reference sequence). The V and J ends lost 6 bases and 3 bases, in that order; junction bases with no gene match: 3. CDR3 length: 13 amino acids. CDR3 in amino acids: CSAHRGPNQPQHF. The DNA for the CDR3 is TGCAGTGCGCACAGGGGGCCCAATCAGCCCCAGCATTTT.

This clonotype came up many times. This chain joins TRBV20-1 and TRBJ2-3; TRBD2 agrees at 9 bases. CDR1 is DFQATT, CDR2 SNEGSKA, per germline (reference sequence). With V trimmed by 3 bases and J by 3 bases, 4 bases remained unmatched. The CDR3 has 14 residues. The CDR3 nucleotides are TGCAGTGCTAGGAGCGGGAGGAGTACAGATACGCAGTATTTT. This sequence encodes CSARSGRSTDTQYF.

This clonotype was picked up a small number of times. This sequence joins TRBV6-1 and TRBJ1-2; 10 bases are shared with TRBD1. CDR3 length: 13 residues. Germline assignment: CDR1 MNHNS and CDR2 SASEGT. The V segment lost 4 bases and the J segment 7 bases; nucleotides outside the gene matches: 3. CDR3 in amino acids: CASSGQGAGGYTF. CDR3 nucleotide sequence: TGTGCCAGCAGTGGACAGGGGGCGGGTGGCTACACCTTC.

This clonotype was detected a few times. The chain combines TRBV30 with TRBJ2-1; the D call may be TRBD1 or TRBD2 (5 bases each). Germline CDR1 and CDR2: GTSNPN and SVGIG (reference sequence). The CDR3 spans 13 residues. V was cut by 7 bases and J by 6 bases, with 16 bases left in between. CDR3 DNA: TGTGCCTCATCAGGGACGTCTTGCAATGAGCAGTTCTTC. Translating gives CASSGTSCNEQFF.

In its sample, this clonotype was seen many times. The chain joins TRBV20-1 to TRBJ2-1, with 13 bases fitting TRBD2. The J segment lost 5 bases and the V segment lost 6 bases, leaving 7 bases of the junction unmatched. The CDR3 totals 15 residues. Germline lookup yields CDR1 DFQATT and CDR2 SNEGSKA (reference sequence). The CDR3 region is CSAPGLAGVDNEQFF. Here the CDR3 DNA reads TGCAGTGCCCCCGGACTAGCGGGAGTCGACAATGAGCAGTTCTTC.

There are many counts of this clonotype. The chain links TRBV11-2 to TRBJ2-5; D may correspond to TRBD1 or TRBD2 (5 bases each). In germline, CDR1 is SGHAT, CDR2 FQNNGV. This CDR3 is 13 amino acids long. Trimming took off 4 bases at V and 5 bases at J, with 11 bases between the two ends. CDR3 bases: TGTGCCAGCAGCTCGAGGGGCCTGGAGACCCAGTACTTC. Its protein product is CASSSRGLETQYF.

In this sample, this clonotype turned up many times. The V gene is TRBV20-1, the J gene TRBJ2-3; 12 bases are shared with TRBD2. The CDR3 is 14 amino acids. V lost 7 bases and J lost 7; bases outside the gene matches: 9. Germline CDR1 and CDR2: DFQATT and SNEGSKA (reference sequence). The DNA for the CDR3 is TGCAGTGGGACAGGACTAGCGGGACGAAATACGCAGTATTTT. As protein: CSGTGLAGRNTQYF.

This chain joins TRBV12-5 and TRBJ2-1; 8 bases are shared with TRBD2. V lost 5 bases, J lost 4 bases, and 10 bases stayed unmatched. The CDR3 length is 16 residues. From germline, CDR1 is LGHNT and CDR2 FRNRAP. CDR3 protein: CASGQRAGAGYNEQFF. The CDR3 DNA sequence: TGTGCTAGTGGTCAGAGAGCGGGAGCAGGGTACAATGAGCAGTTCTTC.

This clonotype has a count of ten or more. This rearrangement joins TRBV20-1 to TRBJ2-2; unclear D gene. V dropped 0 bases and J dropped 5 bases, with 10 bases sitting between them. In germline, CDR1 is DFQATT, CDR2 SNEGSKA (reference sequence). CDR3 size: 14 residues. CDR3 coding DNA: TGCAGTGCTAGAGAGGGCAGAAGGACCGGGGAGCTGTTTTTT. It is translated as CSAREGRRTGELFF.

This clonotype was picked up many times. In DNA form, the CDR3 reads TGTGCCAGCAGCTCCCTGACTAGCGGGAAAGAGACCCAGTACTTC. Residues: CASSSLTSGKETQYF. The gene calls are TRBV7-9 and TRBJ2-5, with TRBD2 identical over 11 bases. Looked up from germline, CDR1 is SEHNR and CDR2 is FQNEAQ (reference sequence). The CDR3 has 15 residues. J gave up 3 bases and V 4 bases, and 4 bases lay outside the gene matches.

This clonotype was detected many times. The CDR3 here is CASSFHGLNEQFF. The CDR3 DNA reads TGTGCCAGCAGTTTTCACGGGCTTAATGAGCAGTTCTTC. The chain has TRBV12-3 or TRBV12-4 and TRBJ2-1; D unclear. Deletions cut 3 bases from V and 7 bases from J, with 10 bases between. The CDR3 sequence is 13 residues long.